Reported below is one T cell receptor beta chain. This clone was seen a handful of times. It lacks a known antigen. Per-base quality was not reported, and no clone a single base away is much larger than it. Synthetic TCR analog templates were spiked into each PCR to estimate absolute template abundance from read counts. Using the immunoSEQ assay, TCRbeta CDR3 regions were amplified from genomic DNA with bias-controlled V and J gene primers. Sequencing of rearranged TCRbeta segments was performed at approximately 20X coverage. As for the authors' bioinformatics: Clustering was used to correct sequencing errors, and CDR3s were annotated against IMGT so that V, D and J genes could be assigned. Downstream analyses used only productive TCRbeta rearrangements, leaving out any out-of-frame or stop-codon sequences. Clonality was calculated as one minus the Shannon entropy normalized by the log of the number of unique productive sequences. Clones differing between time points or between blood and tumor were identified using Fisher's exact test with Benjamini-Hochberg correction, with an adjusted p below 0.01 applied as the threshold. The source is immuneACCESS, and TCRdb retained only in-frame sequences with V and J called. Part of the clones is not carried over; for the studies checked, unresolved V genes explain less than half of this, and the remainder is unexplained. V and J calls and clone size are given by that table; D and trimming were obtained from the DNA. The sample table shows 40,000 or so clones, and about 86% are seen once. The ten top clones hold 24% of the sample.

This specimen comes from a study of PD-L1 blockade in urothelial cancer (TCRdb year 2017). For the study in its entirety: All patients started therapy around 2014 and received atezolizumab 1,200 mg intravenously every 3 weeks. Twenty-five of 29 patients were identified as males with urothelial cancer of bladder origin, and a prior smoking history was reported by 18 of 29 patients. An ECOG performance status of 0 or 1 was recorded for the patients, and 0 to 3 prior chemotherapy regimens had been received by the patients. Blood samples were analyzed at two time points: 3 weeks after treatment start (second dose) and 6 weeks after treatment start. Blood samples gave a median of about 150,000 T cells and 83,000 or so unique TCRs, with a median clonality of around 0.074. The study was an exploratory multi-omic analysis of somatic, immune and clinical correlates of response to PD-L1 blockade with atezolizumab in urothelial cancer. TCR sequencing covered pretreatment tumor samples and matched, serially collected peripheral blood taken before and after atezolizumab treatment. Durable clinical benefit was defined as a progression-free survival longer than 6 months, and TCR features were additionally tested against progression-free survival and overall survival. In the same patients who had TCR sequencing, pretreatment tumors also underwent whole exome sequencing and RNA sequencing. Fewer than ten patients reached durable clinical benefit, while 15 to 25 patients did not. Approximately 30 patients had pretreatment blood TCR-seq, about 25 had at least one posttreatment blood collection, and about 25 had tumor TCR-seq.

CDR1 and CDR2 were assigned from the germline V gene (reference sequence) as LNHDA and SQIVND. V and J are truncated by 2 bases and 1 base respectively, leaving an intervening sequence of 6 bases. Including the terminal cysteine and phenylalanine, the CDR3 comprises 14 residues. Just the 42-base CDR3 DNA is kept, in frame starting at base 1. This specimen's time point label, interpreted: peripheral blood 6 weeks after treatment start. The cohort included 25 to 30 patients with locally advanced or metastatic urothelial carcinoma who were treated at Memorial Sloan Kettering on a trial protocol. Peripheral blood mononuclear cells were collected pretreatment and during treatment, with between 1 and 8 total time points obtained per patient. The Qiagen DNeasy Blood extraction kit was used to purify genomic DNA from total PBMCs and tumor samples. PBMCs were collected pretreatment and during treatment, and were isolated and stored as previously described.

Points the paper makes about the study in general: Improved progression-free and overall survival was associated with having pretreatment peripheral blood TCR clonality below the median. At 3 weeks after the start of treatment, tumor-associated TCR clones in peripheral blood had expanded more in patients with durable benefit (n ≈ 20, p = 0.022). Because the sample size was small (n of about 29) and many exploratory analyses were performed, the results are intended to be hypothesis-generating.

Recombination joined TRBV19 with TRBJ1-5; possibly the D gene is TRBD1, per 6 matching bases. The sequences come from PBMCs, collected around atezolizumab (anti-PD-L1) treatment. The sequence was obtained from a man aged 55 to 70 with urothelial cancer. The CDR3 here reads CASSIQGSNQPQHF. The sequenced DNA: TGTGCCAGTAGTATACAGGGGAGCAATCAGCCCCAGCATTTT.